This TCR beta chain was sequenced for a study of T cell responses to AZD1222 COVID-19 vaccine. The assay was immunoSEQ multiplex PCR, and TCRdb's table has in-frame clones only and misses some. The table shows 90,000 to 140,000 clones, with 82% occurring only once. From germline, CDR1 is SNHLY and CDR2 FYNNEI. V was clipped by 3 bases and J by 4 bases; unmatched bases: 4. This CDR3 is built from 14 residues. This clonotype originated in an adult in good health. This specimen was peripheral blood, taken on day 0 of AZD1222 vaccination. The V gene is TRBV2, the J gene TRBJ2-3, with 7 bases identical to TRBD2. The DNA for the CDR3 is TGTGCCAGCAGTGAGGGCGGGGGTGCAGATACGCAGTATTTT. This gives the protein CASSEGGGADTQYF.